These T cell receptor beta chains were read from a single sample in a study of T cell changes during pregnancy in multiple sclerosis. The method was immunoSEQ multiplex PCR; TCRdb's version includes in-frame clones alone and lacks a portion of them. Of 95,000 to 150,000 clones in the sample, approximately 93% are singletons; the top ten hold roughly 5.7%. The sample consisted of peripheral blood, taken before pregnancy. The receptors were gathered from a female donor with multiple sclerosis, enrolled in a pregnancy study. The CDR3 runs from the conserved cysteine through the conserved F or W. A D gene is named only where the DNA matches it firmly. Expanded clones are given a class, and other clones once, few, many or no size at all.

d_call: .; clone_size: .; j_call: TRBJ1-5; v_call: TRBV2; cdr3_aa: CASSEARGQPQHF; cdr3_nt: TGTGCCAGCAGTGAGGCCCGGGGTCAGCCCCAGCATTTT
d_call: TRBD1; clone_size: .; j_call: TRBJ2-7; v_call: TRBV5-5; cdr3_aa: CASRPGQGPQEQYF; cdr3_nt: TGTGCCAGCAGGCCCGGACAGGGACCCCAGGAGCAGTACTTC
d_call: .; clone_size: .; j_call: TRBJ2-2; v_call: TRBV7-6; cdr3_aa: CASSLGTPNTGELFF; cdr3_nt: TGTGCCAGCAGCCTTGGGACTCCGAACACCGGGGAGCTGTTTTTT
d_call: TRBD1; clone_size: .; j_call: TRBJ2-7; v_call: TRBV7-2; cdr3_aa: CASSLLQGARYEQYF; cdr3_nt: TGTGCCAGCAGCTTACTACAGGGGGCGCGGTACGAGCAGTACTTC
d_call: .; clone_size: .; j_call: TRBJ2-7; v_call: TRBV5-1; cdr3_aa: CASSFGTSYEQYF; cdr3_nt: TGCGCCAGCAGCTTTGGCACCTCCTACGAGCAGTACTTC
d_call: .; clone_size: .; j_call: TRBJ2-3; v_call: TRBV10-3; cdr3_aa: CAISSGLSTDTQYF; cdr3_nt: TGTGCCATCAGTAGCGGACTGTCCACAGATACGCAGTATTTT
d_call: TRBD2; clone_size: .; j_call: TRBJ2-2; v_call: TRBV7-6; cdr3_aa: CASSSPSGASGELFF; cdr3_nt: TGTGCCAGCAGCTCCCCGAGCGGGGCTTCCGGGGAGCTGTTTTTT
d_call: .; clone_size: .; j_call: TRBJ2-5; v_call: TRBV28; cdr3_aa: CASSLWAGETQYF; cdr3_nt: TGTGCCAGCAGTTTGTGGGCGGGAGAGACCCAGTACTTC
d_call: .; clone_size: once; j_call: TRBJ1-2; v_call: TRBV28; cdr3_aa: CASSSTGREGYTF; cdr3_nt: TGTGCCAGCAGTTCAACCGGTAGGGAGGGCTACACCTTC
d_call: .; clone_size: once; j_call: TRBJ2-7; v_call: TRBV6-6; cdr3_aa: CASSPRVEQYF; cdr3_nt: TGTGCCAGCAGCCCCCGAGTGGAGCAGTACTTC
d_call: TRBD1; clone_size: .; j_call: TRBJ1-1; v_call: TRBV6-5; cdr3_aa: CASRGDRAWNTEAFF; cdr3_nt: TGTGCCAGCAGAGGGGACAGGGCTTGGAACACTGAAGCTTTCTTT
d_call: TRBD2; clone_size: .; j_call: TRBJ2-1; v_call: TRBV9; cdr3_aa: CASSPQAGVNEQFF; cdr3_nt: TGTGCCAGCAGCCCCCAAGCGGGAGTTAATGAGCAGTTCTTC
d_call: .; clone_size: .; j_call: TRBJ1-1; v_call: TRBV7-2; cdr3_aa: CASSTRQTTEAFF; cdr3_nt: TGTGCCAGCAGCACCCGACAGACCACTGAAGCTTTCTTT
d_call: TRBD2; clone_size: few; j_call: TRBJ2-2; v_call: TRBV29-1; cdr3_aa: CSGLGLAGEAAGELFF; cdr3_nt: TGCAGCGGCCTCGGACTAGCGGGAGAAGCCGCCGGGGAGCTGTTTTTT
d_call: .; clone_size: .; j_call: TRBJ1-2; v_call: TRBV6-1; cdr3_aa: CASGPSGYYYGYTF; cdr3_nt: TGTGCCAGCGGACCATCAGGGTATTACTATGGCTACACCTTC
d_call: .; clone_size: .; j_call: TRBJ2-2; v_call: TRBV15; cdr3_aa: CATSRGQGRTGELFF; cdr3_nt: TGTGCCACCAGCAGAGGGCAGGGGCGCACCGGGGAGCTGTTTTTT
d_call: TRBD2; clone_size: .; j_call: TRBJ2-3; v_call: TRBV5-1; cdr3_aa: CASSLVGSGRATDTQYF; cdr3_nt: TGCGCCAGCAGCTTGGTGGGTAGCGGGAGGGCCACAGATACGCAGTATTTT
d_call: .; clone_size: once; j_call: TRBJ1-1; v_call: TRBV18; cdr3_aa: CASSREGGSTEAFF; cdr3_nt: TGTGCCAGCTCACGCGAGGGGGGGTCCACTGAAGCTTTCTTT
d_call: TRBD2; clone_size: .; j_call: TRBJ2-1; v_call: TRBV6-6; cdr3_aa: CASTHGTSGYNEQFF; cdr3_nt: TGTGCCAGCACCCACGGGACTAGCGGTTACAATGAGCAGTTCTTC
d_call: .; clone_size: .; j_call: TRBJ1-2; v_call: TRBV6-5; cdr3_aa: CASSYSKRAGDYGYTF; cdr3_nt: TGTGCCAGCAGTTACTCGAAGAGAGCAGGGGACTATGGCTACACCTTC
d_call: .; clone_size: .; j_call: TRBJ2-5; v_call: TRBV19; cdr3_aa: CASSFGTRGEKETQYF; cdr3_nt: TGTGCCAGTAGTTTTGGGACCAGGGGTGAAAAAGAGACCCAGTACTTC
d_call: .; clone_size: .; j_call: TRBJ1-3; v_call: TRBV25-1; cdr3_aa: CASSGDITGNTIYF; cdr3_nt: TGTGCCAGCAGTGGGGACATCACTGGAAACACCATATATTTT
d_call: TRBD1; clone_size: .; j_call: TRBJ2-7; v_call: TRBV5-1; cdr3_aa: CASSYGQGASYEQYF; cdr3_nt: TGCGCCAGCAGCTACGGACAGGGGGCCTCCTACGAGCAGTACTTC
d_call: TRBD1; clone_size: .; j_call: TRBJ1-4; v_call: TRBV2; cdr3_aa: CASGVGRGADNEKLFF; cdr3_nt: TGTGCCAGCGGGGTTGGCAGGGGGGCAGATAATGAAAAACTGTTTTTT
d_call: .; clone_size: .; j_call: TRBJ2-7; v_call: TRBV7-8; cdr3_aa: CASSLGRGSSYEQYF; cdr3_nt: TGTGCCAGCAGCTTAGGGCGGGGTAGCTCCTACGAGCAGTACTTC
d_call: .; clone_size: .; j_call: TRBJ2-3; v_call: TRBV18; cdr3_aa: CASSPGKGPDTQYF; cdr3_nt: TGTGCCAGCTCACCAGGAAAGGGGCCGGATACGCAGTATTTT
d_call: .; clone_size: .; j_call: TRBJ2-7; v_call: TRBV6-1; cdr3_aa: CASSDAQGTYEQYF; cdr3_nt: TGTGCCAGCAGTGACGCTCAGGGTACCTACGAGCAGTACTTC
d_call: .; clone_size: once; j_call: TRBJ1-2; v_call: TRBV6-5; cdr3_aa: CASSPADRNGYTF; cdr3_nt: TGTGCCAGCAGTCCCGCTGACAGAAACGGCTACACCTTC
d_call: .; clone_size: .; j_call: TRBJ1-1; v_call: TRBV7-3; cdr3_aa: CASSPGAANTEAFF; cdr3_nt: TGTGCCAGCAGCCCCGGCGCGGCGAACACTGAAGCTTTCTTT
d_call: TRBD1; clone_size: .; j_call: TRBJ1-1; v_call: TRBV30; cdr3_aa: CAWTIRQGETEAFF; cdr3_nt: TGTGCCTGGACCATACGACAGGGGGAAACTGAAGCTTTCTTT
d_call: .; clone_size: .; j_call: TRBJ1-1; v_call: TRBV27; cdr3_aa: CASSPFRAGGGRNTEAFF; cdr3_nt: TGTGCCAGCAGTCCCTTTCGAGCGGGGGGCGGACGAAACACTGAAGCTTTCTTT
d_call: .; clone_size: .; j_call: TRBJ2-5; v_call: TRBV28; cdr3_aa: CASSLPLQGQETQYF; cdr3_nt: TGTGCCAGCAGTTTACCTCTCCAGGGGCAGGAGACCCAGTACTTC
d_call: TRBD2; clone_size: .; j_call: TRBJ2-7; v_call: TRBV19; cdr3_aa: CASSISGGSSYEQYF; cdr3_nt: TGTGCCAGTAGTATTTCGGGGGGAAGCTCCTACGAGCAGTACTTC